The text below deals with one T cell receptor (beta chain). Its antigen is undetermined. This sample is part of a study of OX40 agonist ivuxolimab in advanced cancers. Study as a whole: Around 40% of patients had received prior checkpoint inhibitor therapy.

Study outcomes and limitations: Certain nonresponders likewise exhibited a low normalized T-cell clonal expansion. Partial responders at 0.1-3.0 mg/kg showed near-lowest clonal expansion.

Germline lookup yields CDR1 SQVTM and CDR2 ANQGSEA. The V and J ends lost 7 bases and 8 bases respectively, with 21 bases between them. The CDR3 runs to 14 residues. The table came from immunoSEQ multiplex PCR; TCRdb's copy has only in-frame clones and leaves some out. The sample carries tens of thousands of clones, over 65% recorded once. The starting material was CD4+ or CD8+ T cells sorted from blood, obtained in a trial of the OX40 agonist ivuxolimab. The V and J genes are TRBV29-1 and TRBJ2-1; D might be TRBD1 or TRBD2, each matching 5 bases. The sequence came from an adult with an advanced solid tumor such as melanoma, head and neck, liver or kidney cancer. CDR3 protein: CSATGGRAGYEQFF. CDR3 sequence (DNA): TGCAGCGCCACAGGTGGCAGGGCGGGCTATGAGCAGTTCTTC.